These T cell receptor beta chains were read from a single sample in a study of blood T cells in healthy people across ages. MiXCR, applied by TCRdb to the 5' RACE reads, yields one record per CDR3 protein. The sample consists of 1.5 million to 1.8 million distinct CDR3 sequences, 35% to 45% of them appearing once. Material for sequencing was blood. The origin of the receptors is a woman younger than 35 in good health. The CDR3 runs from the conserved cysteine through the conserved F or W. D genes are given only for firm matches. Only some rows state a clone size, as once, few, many or a class for expanded clones.

J gene: TRBJ1-4
V gene: TRBV29-1
CDR3 length: 15
D gene: -
clone size: -
CDR3 protein: CSVEGRGRANEKLFF
CDR3 DNA: TGCAGCGTTGAGGGGCGGGGAAGGGCTAATGAAAAACTGTTTTTT

J gene: TRBJ2-7
V gene: TRBV20-1
CDR3 length: 14
D gene: -
clone size: -
CDR3 protein: CSARTPTGTYEQYF
CDR3 DNA: TGCAGTGCTAGAACGCCCACAGGGACCTACGAGCAGTACTTC

J gene: TRBJ2-7
V gene: TRBV27
CDR3 length: 18
D gene: -
clone size: few
CDR3 protein: CASSLSLVLRVSSYEQYF
CDR3 DNA: TGTGCCAGCAGTTTATCCCTGGTACTGAGAGTTAGCTCCTACGAGCAGTACTTC

J gene: TRBJ1-2
V gene: TRBV2
CDR3 length: 15
D gene: TRBD1
clone size: -
CDR3 protein: CASSSQGQGIYGYTF
CDR3 DNA: TGTGCCAGCAGTAGTCAGGGACAGGGTATTTATGGCTACACCTTC

J gene: TRBJ2-5
V gene: TRBV2
CDR3 length: 12
D gene: -
clone size: few
CDR3 protein: CASSDGGETQYF
CDR3 DNA: TGTGCCAGCAGTGACGGTGGGGAGACCCAGTACTTC

J gene: TRBJ2-7
V gene: TRBV7-2
CDR3 length: 14
D gene: -
clone size: -
CDR3 protein: CASRETRSSYEQYF
CDR3 DNA: TGTGCCAGCAGGGAAACTAGGAGCTCCTACGAGCAGTACTTC

J gene: TRBJ1-1
V gene: TRBV29-1
CDR3 length: 16
D gene: -
clone size: -
CDR3 protein: CSVEWSSGLSNTEAFF
CDR3 DNA: TGCAGCGTTGAATGGTCATCTGGACTCTCGAACACTGAAGCTTTCTTT

J gene: TRBJ1-1
V gene: TRBV18
CDR3 length: 14
D gene: -
clone size: -
CDR3 protein: CASSPLDTNTEAFF
CDR3 DNA: TGTGCCAGCTCCCCACTGGATACGAACACTGAAGCTTTCTTT

J gene: TRBJ2-3
V gene: TRBV4-1
CDR3 length: 14
D gene: -
clone size: many
CDR3 protein: CASSQDDRSDTQYF
CDR3 DNA: TGCGCCAGCAGCCAAGATGACCGCTCAGATACGCAGTATTTT

J gene: TRBJ2-1
V gene: TRBV29-1
CDR3 length: 14
D gene: TRBD2
clone size: -
CDR3 protein: CSVPGSGIYNEQFF
CDR3 DNA: TGCAGCGTCCCGGGTAGCGGGATCTACAATGAGCAGTTCTTC

J gene: TRBJ1-5
V gene: TRBV5-6
CDR3 length: 16
D gene: -
clone size: few
CDR3 protein: CASSRGPALTNHPQHF
CDR3 DNA: TGTGCCAGCAGCCGGGGGCCAGCTTTGACGAATCATCCCCAGCATTTT

J gene: TRBJ2-7
V gene: TRBV6-5
CDR3 length: 18
D gene: TRBD2
clone size: few
CDR3 protein: CASSYSRSGGGGLNEQYF
CDR3 DNA: TGTGCCAGCAGTTACTCGAGGTCTGGCGGCGGGGGGCTCAATGAGCAGTACTTC

J gene: TRBJ2-7
V gene: TRBV20-1
CDR3 length: 15
D gene: TRBD1
clone size: -
CDR3 protein: CSARPPGQGWNEQYF
CDR3 DNA: TGCAGTGCTAGACCGCCGGGACAGGGGTGGAATGAGCAGTACTTC

J gene: TRBJ1-4
V gene: TRBV20-1
CDR3 length: 22
D gene: TRBD1
clone size: -
CDR3 protein: CSARAWDRGFRGRAAANEKLFF
CDR3 DNA: TGCAGTGCTAGAGCCTGGGACAGGGGCTTTCGAGGCCGGGCCGCAGCTAATGAAAAACTGTTTTTT

J gene: TRBJ2-5
V gene: TRBV18
CDR3 length: 13
D gene: -
clone size: -
CDR3 protein: CASSPGDLETQYF
CDR3 DNA: TGTGCCAGCTCACCAGGGGATCTAGAGACCCAGTACTTC

J gene: TRBJ1-5
V gene: TRBV28
CDR3 length: 14
D gene: -
clone size: few
CDR3 protein: CASSSGRTNQPQHF
CDR3 DNA: TGTGCCAGCAGTTCCGGACGGACTAATCAGCCCCAGCATTTT

J gene: TRBJ1-5
V gene: TRBV20-1
CDR3 length: 11
D gene: -
clone size: many
CDR3 protein: CSARGNQPQHF
CDR3 DNA: TGCAGTGCTCGTGGTAATCAGCCCCAGCATTTT

J gene: TRBJ2-4
V gene: TRBV20-1
CDR3 length: 13
D gene: -
clone size: -
CDR3 protein: CSARKPGLGIQYF
CDR3 DNA: TGCAGTGCTAGGAAGCCGGGATTGGGCATTCAGTACTTC

J gene: TRBJ1-6
V gene: TRBV4-1
CDR3 length: 15
D gene: TRBD1
clone size: -
CDR3 protein: CASSPRDRENSPLHF
CDR3 DNA: TGCGCCAGCAGTCCCCGGGACAGGGAGAATTCACCCCTCCACTTT

J gene: TRBJ2-5
V gene: TRBV29-1
CDR3 length: 13
D gene: TRBD2
clone size: few
CDR3 protein: CSVEIAGVETQYF
CDR3 DNA: TGCAGCGTTGAAATAGCGGGAGTAGAGACCCAGTACTTC

J gene: TRBJ2-3
V gene: TRBV27
CDR3 length: 17
D gene: TRBD2
clone size: few
CDR3 protein: CASRGGLGLAGADTQYF
CDR3 DNA: TGTGCCAGCAGGGGGGGCTTGGGACTAGCGGGAGCAGATACGCAGTATTTT

J gene: TRBJ2-7
V gene: TRBV7-8
CDR3 length: 16
D gene: -
clone size: -
CDR3 protein: CASSHIVPSSYNEQYF
CDR3 DNA: TGTGCCAGCAGCCATATTGTCCCCAGCTCCTACAATGAGCAGTACTTC

J gene: TRBJ2-5
V gene: TRBV10-3
CDR3 length: 15
D gene: TRBD2
clone size: -
CDR3 protein: CAISSGLGEGETQYF
CDR3 DNA: TGTGCCATCAGTTCGGGACTGGGGGAGGGAGAGACCCAGTACTTC

J gene: TRBJ2-7
V gene: TRBV20-1
CDR3 length: 16
D gene: -
clone size: -
CDR3 protein: CSAPKERGRPPYEQYF
CDR3 DNA: TGCAGTGCTCCCAAAGAAAGGGGCAGGCCTCCCTACGAGCAGTACTTC

J gene: TRBJ1-4
V gene: TRBV4-3
CDR3 length: 16
D gene: -
clone size: -
CDR3 protein: CASSQGLASTNEKLFF
CDR3 DNA: TGCGCCAGCAGCCAAGGTCTGGCCTCAACTAATGAAAAACTGTTTTTT

J gene: TRBJ1-2
V gene: TRBV27
CDR3 length: 14
D gene: -
clone size: few
CDR3 protein: CASSLIGRNYGYTF
CDR3 DNA: TGTGCCAGCAGTTTAATCGGCAGGAACTATGGCTACACCTTC

J gene: TRBJ2-7
V gene: TRBV7-9
CDR3 length: 13
D gene: -
clone size: -
CDR3 protein: CASSLVGDHEQYF
CDR3 DNA: TGTGCCAGCAGCTTGGTGGGGGACCACGAGCAGTACTTC

J gene: TRBJ2-3
V gene: TRBV7-2
CDR3 length: 15
D gene: TRBD2
clone size: -
CDR3 protein: CASSFKREGTDTQYF
CDR3 DNA: TGTGCCAGCAGCTTCAAGCGGGAGGGGACAGATACGCAGTATTTT